Sequencing of this T cell receptor (beta chain) was carried out in a study of CD8 T cells in Susac syndrome. Sequencing of TCR beta was performed on blood CD8+ T cells and on blood CD4+ T cells. The patients serving as multiple sclerosis controls were treatment-naive. They had stable or active relapsing-remitting disease and fulfilled revised McDonald criteria. In contrast to the negatively isolated CD8+ and CD4+ T cells, TEMRA cells were FACS-enriched. It was with random hexamers that about 0.45 to 1 ug RNA was reverse transcribed. An immunoSEQ multiplex PCR generated amplified TCR beta CDR3 products spanning 54 Vbeta and 13 Jbeta. TCRdb analysed the immunoSEQ multiplex PCR reads with MiXCR anew, one entry per CDR3 protein. This sample yields about 120,000 distinct CDR3 sequences, of which 85% to 95% are seen a single time; about 0.09% belongs to the top ten. The CDR3 is 14 residues long. Trimming took off 4 bases at V and 1 base at J, with 11 bases between the two ends. The V gene's germline CDR1 is SGHRS and CDR2 YFSETQ.

The sequencing sample was made of CD4+ T cells from PBMCs. The chain carries TRBV5-1 and TRBJ1-1; weak D call: TRBD1 (6 bases). The sequence was obtained from a human donor with multiple sclerosis. The CDR3 coding sequence is TGCGCCAGCAGCGTGATACAGGGGAACACTGAAGCTTTCTTT. Encoded protein: CASSVIQGNTEAFF. Filled out from reference TRBV5-1 and TRBJ1-1, the complete variable domain reads KAGVTQTPRYLIKTRGQQVTLSCSPISGHRSVSWYQQTPGQGLQFLFEYFSETQRNKGNFPGRFSGRQFSNSRSEMNVSTLELGDSALYLCASSVIQGNTEAFFGQGTRLTVV.